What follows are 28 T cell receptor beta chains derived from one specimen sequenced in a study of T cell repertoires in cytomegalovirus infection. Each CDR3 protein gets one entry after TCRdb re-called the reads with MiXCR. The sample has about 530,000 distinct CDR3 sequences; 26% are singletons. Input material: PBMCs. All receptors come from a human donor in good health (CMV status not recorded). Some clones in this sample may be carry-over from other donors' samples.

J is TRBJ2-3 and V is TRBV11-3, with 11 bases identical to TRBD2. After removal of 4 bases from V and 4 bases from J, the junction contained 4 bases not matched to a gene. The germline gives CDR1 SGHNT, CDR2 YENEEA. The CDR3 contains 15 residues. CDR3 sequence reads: CASSSSSGRADTQYF. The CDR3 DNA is TGTGCCAGCAGCTCTAGTAGCGGGAGGGCAGATACGCAGTATTTT.

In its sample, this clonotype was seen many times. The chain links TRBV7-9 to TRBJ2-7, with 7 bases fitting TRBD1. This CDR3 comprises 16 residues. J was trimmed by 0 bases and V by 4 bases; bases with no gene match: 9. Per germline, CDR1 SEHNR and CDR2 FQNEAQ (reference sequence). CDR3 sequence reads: CASSSDPGQASYEQYV. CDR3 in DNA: TGTGCCAGCAGCTCCGACCCCGGACAGGCCTCCTACGAGCAGTACGTC.

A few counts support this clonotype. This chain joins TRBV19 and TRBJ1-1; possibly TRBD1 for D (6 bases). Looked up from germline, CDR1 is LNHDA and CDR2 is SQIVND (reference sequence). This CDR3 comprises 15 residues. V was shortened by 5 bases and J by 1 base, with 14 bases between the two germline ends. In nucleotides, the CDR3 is TGTGCCAGTAGTGGGGAAGGGACAAAGAACACTGAAGCTTTCTTT. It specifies CASSGEGTKNTEAFF.

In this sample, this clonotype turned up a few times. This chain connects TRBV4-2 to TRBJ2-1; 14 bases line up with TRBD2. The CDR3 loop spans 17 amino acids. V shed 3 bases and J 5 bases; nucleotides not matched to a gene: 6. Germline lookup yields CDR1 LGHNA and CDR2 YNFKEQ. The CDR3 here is CASSQAPGLAGDNEQFF. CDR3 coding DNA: TGTGCCAGCAGCCAGGCACCGGGACTAGCGGGGGACAATGAGCAGTTCTTC.

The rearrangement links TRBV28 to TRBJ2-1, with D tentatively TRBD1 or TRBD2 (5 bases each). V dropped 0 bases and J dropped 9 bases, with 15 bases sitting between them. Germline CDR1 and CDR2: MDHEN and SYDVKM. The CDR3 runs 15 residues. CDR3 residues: CASSLWGESVPEQFF. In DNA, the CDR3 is TGTGCCAGCAGTTTATGGGGGGAGAGCGTTCCTGAGCAGTTCTTC.

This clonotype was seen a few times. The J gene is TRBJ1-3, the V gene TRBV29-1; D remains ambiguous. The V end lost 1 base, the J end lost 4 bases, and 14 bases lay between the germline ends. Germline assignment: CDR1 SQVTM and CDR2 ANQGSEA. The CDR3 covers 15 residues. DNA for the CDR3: TGCAGCGTTGAAGTTTGGGCCCGAGGGGGAAACACCATATATTTT. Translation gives CSVEVWARGGNTIYF.

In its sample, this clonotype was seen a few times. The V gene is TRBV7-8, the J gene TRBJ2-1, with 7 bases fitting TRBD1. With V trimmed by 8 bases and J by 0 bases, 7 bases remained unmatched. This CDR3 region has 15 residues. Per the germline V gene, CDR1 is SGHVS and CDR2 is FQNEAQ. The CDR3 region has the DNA TGTGCCAGCTCCCGAGACAGGGCCTCCTACAATGAGCAGTTCTTC. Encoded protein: CASSRDRASYNEQFF.

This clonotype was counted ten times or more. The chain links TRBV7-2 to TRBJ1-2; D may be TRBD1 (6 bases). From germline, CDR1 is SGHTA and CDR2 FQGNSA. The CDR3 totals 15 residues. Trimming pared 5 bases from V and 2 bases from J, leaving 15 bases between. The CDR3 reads CASSEQTGANYGYTF. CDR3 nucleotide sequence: TGTGCCAGCAGCGAACAGACAGGAGCAAACTATGGCTACACCTTC.

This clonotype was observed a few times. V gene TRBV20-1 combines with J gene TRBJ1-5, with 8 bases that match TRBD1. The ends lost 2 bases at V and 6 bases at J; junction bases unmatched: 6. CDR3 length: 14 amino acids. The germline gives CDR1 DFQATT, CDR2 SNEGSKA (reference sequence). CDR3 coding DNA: TGCAGTGCTAGATCGGACAGGGAACTTCAGCCCCAGCATTTT. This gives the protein CSARSDRELQPQHF.

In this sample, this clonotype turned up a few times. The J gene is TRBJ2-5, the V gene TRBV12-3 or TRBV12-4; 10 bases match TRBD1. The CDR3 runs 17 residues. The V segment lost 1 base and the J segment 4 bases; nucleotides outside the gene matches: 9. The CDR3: CASSLGLDRGSSETQYF. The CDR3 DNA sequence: TGTGCCAGCAGTTTAGGACTGGACAGGGGGTCTTCAGAGACCCAGTACTTC.

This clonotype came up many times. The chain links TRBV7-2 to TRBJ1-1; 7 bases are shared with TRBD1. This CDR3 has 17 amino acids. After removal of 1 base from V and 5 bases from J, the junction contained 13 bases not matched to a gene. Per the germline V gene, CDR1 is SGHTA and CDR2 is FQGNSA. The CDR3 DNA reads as TGTGCCAGCAGCTTAGAAGGGGGCCTTATCCGAGGTACTGAAGCTTTCTTT. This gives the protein CASSLEGGLIRGTEAFF.

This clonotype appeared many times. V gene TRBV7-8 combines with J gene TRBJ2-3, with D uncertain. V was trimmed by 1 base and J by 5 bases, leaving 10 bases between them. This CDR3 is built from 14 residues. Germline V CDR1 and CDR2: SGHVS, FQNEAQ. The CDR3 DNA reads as TGTGCCAGCAGCTTAGGGCCAAGTAGAGATACGCAGTATTTT. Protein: CASSLGPSRDTQYF.

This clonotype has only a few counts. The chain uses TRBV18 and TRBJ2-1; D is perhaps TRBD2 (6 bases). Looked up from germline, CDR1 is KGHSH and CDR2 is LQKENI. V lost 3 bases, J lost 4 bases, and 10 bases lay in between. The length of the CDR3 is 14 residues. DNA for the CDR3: TGTGCCAGCTCACCGGTGGGACTTTACAATGAGCAGTTCTTC. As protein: CASSPVGLYNEQFF.

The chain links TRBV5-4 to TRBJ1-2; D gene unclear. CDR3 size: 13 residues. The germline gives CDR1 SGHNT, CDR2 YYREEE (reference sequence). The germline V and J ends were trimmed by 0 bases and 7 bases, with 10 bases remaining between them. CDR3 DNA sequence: TGTGCCAGCAGCTTGGTGTCAGCAGGTGGCTACACCTTC. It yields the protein CASSLVSAGGYTF.

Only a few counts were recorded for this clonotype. The CDR3 spells CASSIGTSGYEQYF. Written as DNA, the CDR3 is TGTGCCAGTAGTATTGGGACTAGCGGCTACGAGCAGTACTTC. The rearrangement links TRBV19 to TRBJ2-7; 11 positions match TRBD2. Germline trimming cut 3 bases from V and 3 bases from J; bases unmatched to any gene: 1. The CDR3 loop spans 14 amino acids. Germline CDR1 is LNHDA and CDR2 is SQIVND (reference sequence).

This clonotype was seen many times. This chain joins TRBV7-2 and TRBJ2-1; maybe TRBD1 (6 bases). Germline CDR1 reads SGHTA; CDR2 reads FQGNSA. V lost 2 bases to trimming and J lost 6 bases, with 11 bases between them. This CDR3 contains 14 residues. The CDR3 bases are TGTGCCAGCAGCTTAACACAGGGTGGCAATGAGCAGTTCTTC. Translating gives CASSLTQGGNEQFF.

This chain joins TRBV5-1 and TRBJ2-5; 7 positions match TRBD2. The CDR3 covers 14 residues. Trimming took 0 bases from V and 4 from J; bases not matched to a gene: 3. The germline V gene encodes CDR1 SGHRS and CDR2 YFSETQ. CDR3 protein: CASSLGEGPETQYF. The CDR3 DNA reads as TGCGCCAGCAGCTTGGGGGAGGGACCAGAGACCCAGTACTTC.

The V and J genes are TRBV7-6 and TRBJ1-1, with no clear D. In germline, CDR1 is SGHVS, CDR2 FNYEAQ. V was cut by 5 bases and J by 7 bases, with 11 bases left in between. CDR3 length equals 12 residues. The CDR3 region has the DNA TGTGCCAGCAGCCCCGCAGGCCTTGAAGCTTTCTTT. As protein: CASSPAGLEAFF.

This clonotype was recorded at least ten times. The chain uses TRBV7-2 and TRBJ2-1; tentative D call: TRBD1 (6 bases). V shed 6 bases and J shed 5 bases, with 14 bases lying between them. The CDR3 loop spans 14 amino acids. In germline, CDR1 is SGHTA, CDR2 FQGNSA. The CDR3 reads CASSKGDADNEQFF. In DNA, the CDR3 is TGTGCCAGCAGTAAGGGGGACGCCGACAATGAGCAGTTCTTC.

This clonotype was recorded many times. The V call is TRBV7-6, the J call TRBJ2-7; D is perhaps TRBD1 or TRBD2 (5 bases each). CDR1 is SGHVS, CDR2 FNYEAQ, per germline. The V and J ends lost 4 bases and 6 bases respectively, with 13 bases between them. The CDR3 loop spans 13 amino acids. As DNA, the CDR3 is TGTGCCAGCAGCTCAAGCGCTGGGACCGAGCAGTACTTC. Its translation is CASSSSAGTEQYF.

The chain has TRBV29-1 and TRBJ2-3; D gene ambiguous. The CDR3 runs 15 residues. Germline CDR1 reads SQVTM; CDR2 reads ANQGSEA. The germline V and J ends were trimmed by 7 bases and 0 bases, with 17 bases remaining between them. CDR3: CSGRREAESTDTQYF. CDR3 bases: TGCAGCGGGCGCCGCGAAGCAGAGAGCACAGATACGCAGTATTTT.

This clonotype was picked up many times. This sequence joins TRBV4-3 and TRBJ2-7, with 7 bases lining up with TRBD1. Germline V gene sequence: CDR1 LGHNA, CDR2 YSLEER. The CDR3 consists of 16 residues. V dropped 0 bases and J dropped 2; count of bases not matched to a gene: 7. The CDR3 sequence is CASSQDGGQNPYEQYF. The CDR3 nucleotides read TGCGCCAGCAGCCAAGATGGGGGACAGAACCCCTACGAGCAGTACTTC.

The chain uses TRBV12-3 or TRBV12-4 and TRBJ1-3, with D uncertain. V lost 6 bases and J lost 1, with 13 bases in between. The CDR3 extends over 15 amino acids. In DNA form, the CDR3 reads TGTGCCAGCAGCCCTTTTTTGGAGTCTGGAAACACCATATATTTT. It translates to CASSPFLESGNTIYF.

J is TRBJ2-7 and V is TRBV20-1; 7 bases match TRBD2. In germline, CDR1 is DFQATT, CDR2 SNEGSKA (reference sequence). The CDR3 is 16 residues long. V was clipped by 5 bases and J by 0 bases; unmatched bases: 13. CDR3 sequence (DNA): TGCAGTGCTCTACGGACAAGCGGGGCGACCTCCTACGAGCAGTACTTC. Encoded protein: CSALRTSGATSYEQYF.

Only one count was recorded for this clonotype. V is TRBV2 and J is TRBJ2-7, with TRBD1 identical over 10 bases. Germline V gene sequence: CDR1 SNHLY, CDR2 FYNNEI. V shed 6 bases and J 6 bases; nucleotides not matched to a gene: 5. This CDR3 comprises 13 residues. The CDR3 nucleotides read TGTGCCAGCAGGGACAGGGGGACTAGCGAGCAGTACTTC. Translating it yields CASRDRGTSEQYF.

The CDR3 coding sequence is TGCGCCAGCAGCCAAGGTTCCGGGCCCAACAATGAGCAGTTCTTC. Residues: CASSQGSGPNNEQFF. V usage is TRBV4-1 and J usage is TRBJ2-1; D is unresolved. Looked up from germline, CDR1 is MGHRA and CDR2 is YSYEKL. The V end was cut by 1 base, the J end by 5 bases, with 12 bases between. The CDR3 has 15 residues.

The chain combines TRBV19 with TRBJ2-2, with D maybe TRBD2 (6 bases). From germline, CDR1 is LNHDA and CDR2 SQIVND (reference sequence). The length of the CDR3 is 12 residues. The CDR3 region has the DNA TGTGCAACTAGGGGCGGGGCCGGGGAGCTGTTTTTT. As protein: CATRGGAGELFF. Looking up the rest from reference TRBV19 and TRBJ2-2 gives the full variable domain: DGGITQSPKYLFRKEGQNVTLSCEQNLNHDAMYWYRQDPGQGLRLIYYSQIVNDFQKGDIAEGYSVSREKKESFPLTVTSAQKNPTAFYLCATRGGAGELFFGEGSRLTVL.

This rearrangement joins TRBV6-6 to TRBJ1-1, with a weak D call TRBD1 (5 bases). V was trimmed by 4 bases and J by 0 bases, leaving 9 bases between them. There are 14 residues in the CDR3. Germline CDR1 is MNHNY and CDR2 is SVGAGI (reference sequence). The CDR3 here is CASSWGTVNTEAFF. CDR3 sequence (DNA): TGTGCCAGCAGTTGGGGGACGGTGAACACTGAAGCTTTCTTT.